Listed here is a single TCR beta chain. Its cognate antigen has yet to be identified. Sequencing relied on an Illumina HiSeq 2000. 5'RACE template switching, by which a universal primer site and unique molecular identifiers were added, was used to make TCR beta cDNA libraries. cDNA synthesis was primed from the TCR beta constant segment, followed by two successive PCR amplification steps. In the original analysis: MIGEC handled demultiplexing of the reads and grouping by UMI, while MiTCR was used to assemble and quantify clonotypes. To exclude erroneous sequences, only TCR cDNA sequences supported by at least two reads were retained. The tcR package was used for downstream repertoire analysis, and clonotypes were matched across fractions by CDR3 nucleotide sequence plus V segment. VDJmatch was used to annotate antigen specificity against VDJdb, with one amino acid substitution in CDR3 permitted. Each entry corresponds to one CDR3 protein sequence from reads that TCRdb reprocessed, and DNA is not given. None of the V and J calls come from the authors' own analysis; TCRdb made them. This sample's table carries a few hundred thousand distinct CDR3 sequences. The ten largest clones take up approximately 0.41% of the sample.

This sample was included in a study of T cells expressing NK-cell markers (dated by TCRdb to the early 2020s). Some background on the complete study: Seven or eight donors provided sorted CD3+CD56+NKG2C+, CD3+CD56+NKG2C- and CD3+CD56-NKG2C+ T-cell subsets, whose TCR beta-chain repertoires were profiled. Among the eight sequenced donors, seven were HCMV-seropositive and one was HCMV-seronegative. Randomly selected healthy volunteers, three men and five women, were used as the eight sequenced donors. Sequencing of the libraries produced 2 x 150 bp reads on Illumina HiSeq 2000/2500, MiSeq or NextSeq.

Inclusive of the bounding cysteine and phenylalanine, the CDR3 is 17 residues long. DNA is not on record. The germline V gene (reference sequence) gives CDR1 as GTSNPN and CDR2 as SVGIG. General study outcomes and caveats: Those dominant clonotypes were again the most abundant among CD3+CD56-NKG2C+ cells in a handful of donors, at 28.3-60.1%. Whether the expanded NKG2C-expressing T cell clones were specific for HCMV antigens was left unclear. For five or six donors, the dominant CD3+CD56+NKG2C+ clonotypes were among the top 10 CD8+ clonotypes and accounted for roughly 1.0-7.5% of CD8+ T cells.

To determine HCMV serostatus, a commercial ELISA kit was used to detect HCMV-specific IgG in serum. Peripheral blood mononuclear cells were isolated from blood by Ficoll density gradient centrifugation. Source material: blood T cells: a sorted CD56 or NKG2C T cell subset, CD4+ or CD8+ T cells, or bulk PBMC T cells (not recorded which). Here the chain combines TRBV30 and TRBJ2-2; without DNA, the TCRdb call of TRBD2 cannot be checked. The origin of this receptor is a man between 18 and 35 years old in good health. Donor details come from another sample of the same person, matched by shared clones. The CDR3 protein is CASWRGLAGGNTGELFF.